The clone carrying this T cell receptor (beta chain) was counted once. Its antigen is not identified. PCR employed 60 Vbeta and 13 Jbeta primers. Sequencing was performed with immunoSEQ multiplex PCR; in TCRdb, only in-frame clones are kept and a portion is missing. The repertoire consists of some 130,000 clones, with roughly 78% occurring once and the leading ten covering around 5%. Germline lookup yields CDR1 MNHNS and CDR2 SASEGT. CDR3 length equals 14 residues. Trimming took 7 bases from V and 5 from J; bases not matched to a gene: 6. The data are from a study of cytomegalovirus exposure and HLA in healthy donors. Looking at the study overall: Prior work identified under 130 million unique TCR beta sequences in some 180 million T cells. Findings and limits, study-wide: V- and J-gene trimming of TCR beta was linked (in a later analysis) to a missense DCLRE1C variant. There were some public TCRs occurring in many donors, but most TCR sequences were rare.

The sequenced material came from PBMCs. The rearrangement joins TRBV6-1 to TRBJ1-1, with 11 bases that match TRBD1. The TCR comes from a man in his thirties or forties in good health. The CDR3 loop is CASKGQGDRTEAFF. The DNA for the CDR3 is TGTGCCAGCAAGGGACAGGGGGATCGAACTGAAGCTTTCTTT.